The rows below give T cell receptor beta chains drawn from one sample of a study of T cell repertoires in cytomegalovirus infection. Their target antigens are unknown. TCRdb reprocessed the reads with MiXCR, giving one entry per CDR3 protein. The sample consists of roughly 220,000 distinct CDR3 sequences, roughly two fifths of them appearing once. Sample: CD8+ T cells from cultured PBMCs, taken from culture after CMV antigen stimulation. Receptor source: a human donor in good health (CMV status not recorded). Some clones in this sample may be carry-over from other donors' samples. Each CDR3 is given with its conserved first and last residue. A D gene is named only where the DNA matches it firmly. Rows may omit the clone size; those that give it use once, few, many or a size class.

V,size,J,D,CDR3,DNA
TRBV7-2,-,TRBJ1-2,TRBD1,CASSLNGEIGQGHGYTF,TGTGCCAGCAGCTTGAATGGGGAAATAGGACAGGGACATGGCTACACCTTC
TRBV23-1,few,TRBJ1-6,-,CASSPRNNSPLHF,TGCGCCAGCAGTCCCAGGAACAATTCACCCCTCCACTTT
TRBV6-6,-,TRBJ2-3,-,CASSQLPPPRFGPGDTQYF,TGTGCCAGCAGTCAACTACCCCCGCCCCGGTTCGGACCAGGGGATACGCAGTATTTT
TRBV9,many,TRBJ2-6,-,CASTPGTGANVLTF,TGTGCCAGCACCCCGGGGACTGGGGCCAACGTCCTGACTTTC
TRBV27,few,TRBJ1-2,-,CASSLTDNYGYTF,TGTGCCAGCAGTTTAACAGACAACTATGGCTACACCTTC
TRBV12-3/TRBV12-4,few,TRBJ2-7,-,CASSPGKGGEQYF,TGTGCCAGCAGCCCCGGGAAAGGTGGCGAGCAGTACTTC
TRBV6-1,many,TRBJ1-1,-,CASGRGLAEAFF,TGTGCCAGCGGTCGGGGTCTCGCTGAAGCTTTCTTT
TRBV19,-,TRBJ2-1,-,CASSPRGRKLNEQFF,TGTGCCAGTAGTCCCCGGGGCCGGAAGCTGAATGAGCAGTTCTTC
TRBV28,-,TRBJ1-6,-,CASTRQSSYNSPLHF,TGTGCCAGCACCCGACAGAGCTCCTATAATTCACCCCTCCACTTT
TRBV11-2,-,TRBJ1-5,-,CASSLVRDQPQHF,TGTGCCAGCAGCTTAGTCAGAGATCAGCCCCAGCATTTT
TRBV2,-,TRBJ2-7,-,CASSEALRSVENSHYYEQYF,TGTGCCAGCAGTGAAGCGCTTAGGTCAGTTGAAAACTCCCACTACTACGAGCAGTACTTC
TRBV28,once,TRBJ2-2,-,CASTPVAVAPNTGELFF,TGTGCCAGCACCCCCGTGGCTGTGGCTCCGAACACCGGGGAGCTGTTTTTT
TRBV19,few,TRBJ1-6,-,CASGPRSSYNSPLHF,TGTGCCAGCGGACCTCGGAGTTCCTATAATTCACCCCTCCACTTT
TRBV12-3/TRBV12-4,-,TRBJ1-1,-,CASSFRILLNTEAFF,TGTGCCAGCAGTTTTCGAATACTGTTGAACACTGAAGCTTTCTTT
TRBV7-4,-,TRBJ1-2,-,CASSYNISRGLSGYTF,TGTGCCAGCAGCTATAATATCAGCAGGGGACTCTCTGGCTACACCTTC
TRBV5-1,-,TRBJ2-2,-,CASSSTWAPNTGEMFF,TGCGCCAGCAGCTCCACATGGGCACCGAACACCGGGGAGATGTTTTTT
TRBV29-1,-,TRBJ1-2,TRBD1,CSVEEDRGGGYTF,TGCAGCGTTGAAGAGGACAGGGGCGGAGGCTACACCTTC
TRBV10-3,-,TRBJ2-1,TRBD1,CAMAWDRGRNEQFF,TGTGCAATGGCCTGGGACAGGGGCAGAAATGAGCAGTTCTTC
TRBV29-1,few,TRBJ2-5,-,CSVEDPATYTAYQETQYF,TGCAGCGTTGAAGATCCCGCCACCTATACAGCGTACCAAGAGACCCAGTACTTC
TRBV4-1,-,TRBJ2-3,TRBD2,CASSQPGLAGGDTQYF,TGCGCCAGCAGCCAACCCGGACTAGCGGGAGGAGATACGCAGTATTTT
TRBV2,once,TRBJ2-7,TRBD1,CASSGQGSNF,TGTGCCAGCAGTGGACAGGGCTCGAACTTC
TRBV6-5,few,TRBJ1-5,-,CASSLVGAHNQPQHF,TGTGCCAGCAGTTTGGTAGGGGCCCACAATCAGCCCCAGCATTTT
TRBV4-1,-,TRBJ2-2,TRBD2,CASSQALVLAGVVTGELFF,TGCGCCAGCAGCCAAGCTCTGGTCTTAGCGGGAGTGGTTACCGGGGAGCTGTTTTTT
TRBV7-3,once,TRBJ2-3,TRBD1,CASSLTGGMESTDTQYF,TGTGCCAGCAGCTTAACAGGGGGCATGGAGAGCACAGATACGCAGTATTTT
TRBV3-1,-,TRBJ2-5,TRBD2,CASSRASGTRQETQYF,TGTGCAAGCAGCCGAGCTAGCGGGACAAGACAAGAGACCCAGTACTTC
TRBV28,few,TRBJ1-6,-,CASSFLNNSPLHF,TGTGCCAGCAGTTTTCTGAATAATTCACCCCTCCACTTT
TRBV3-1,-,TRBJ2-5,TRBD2,CASSLPLASGNYF,TGTGCCAGCAGCCTGCCCTTGGCTAGCGGTAATTACTTC
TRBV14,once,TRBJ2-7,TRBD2,CASSQGTSGFRYEQYF,TGTGCCAGCAGCCAAGGGACTAGCGGGTTCCGCTACGAGCAGTACTTC
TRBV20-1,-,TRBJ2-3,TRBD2,CSASRTSGDRTDTQYF,TGCAGTGCTAGTCGGACTAGCGGGGACCGCACAGATACGCAGTATTTT
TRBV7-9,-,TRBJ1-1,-,CASTRRRIDTEAFF,TGTGCCAGCACCCGCAGGAGAATTGACACTGAAGCTTTCTTT
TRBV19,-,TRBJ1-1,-,CASSIDYGADWGIRAEAFF,TGTGCCAGTAGTATAGATTACGGGGCGGATTGGGGTATCCGCGCTGAAGCTTTCTTT
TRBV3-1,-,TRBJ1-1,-,CASSPARQELNTEAFF,TGTGCCAGCAGTCCAGCCCGACAGGAACTGAACACTGAAGCTTTCTTT
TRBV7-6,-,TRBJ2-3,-,CASSRDLTGPDTDTQYF,TGTGCCAGCAGCCGAGATTTGACAGGACCCGACACAGATACGCAGTATTTT
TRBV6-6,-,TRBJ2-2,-,CASSSPGHEPGELFF,TGTGCCAGCAGTTCCCCCGGACATGAGCCCGGGGAGCTGTTTTTT
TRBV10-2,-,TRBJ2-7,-,CASNFPGPGAYEQYF,TGCGCCAGCAATTTCCCAGGTCCGGGGGCCTACGAGCAGTACTTC
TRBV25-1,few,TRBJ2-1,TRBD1,CASSVGTGDYNEQFF,TGTGCCAGCAGTGTAGGGACAGGGGACTACAATGAGCAGTTCTTC
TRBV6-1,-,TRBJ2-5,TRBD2,CASGGLGETQYF,TGTGCCTCGGGGGGATTAGGAGAGACCCAGTACTTC
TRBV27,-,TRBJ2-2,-,CASWRDTGELFF,TGTGCCAGTTGGAGGGACACCGGGGAGCTGTTTTTT
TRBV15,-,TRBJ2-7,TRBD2,CATSLYAQREHEQYF,TGTGCCACCAGTCTTTATGCCCAGCGGGAGCACGAGCAGTACTTC
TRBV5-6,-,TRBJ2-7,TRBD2,CASSSSGTMNSYEQYF,TGTGCCAGCAGCTCAAGCGGGACCATGAACTCCTACGAGCAGTACTTC
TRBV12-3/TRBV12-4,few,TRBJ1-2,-,CASSSMETEVANYGYTF,TGTGCCAGCAGTTCTATGGAGACAGAAGTTGCTAACTATGGCTACACCTTC
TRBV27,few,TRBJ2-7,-,CASQGSSYEQYF,TGTGCCTCACAGGGTAGTTCTTACGAGCAGTACTTC